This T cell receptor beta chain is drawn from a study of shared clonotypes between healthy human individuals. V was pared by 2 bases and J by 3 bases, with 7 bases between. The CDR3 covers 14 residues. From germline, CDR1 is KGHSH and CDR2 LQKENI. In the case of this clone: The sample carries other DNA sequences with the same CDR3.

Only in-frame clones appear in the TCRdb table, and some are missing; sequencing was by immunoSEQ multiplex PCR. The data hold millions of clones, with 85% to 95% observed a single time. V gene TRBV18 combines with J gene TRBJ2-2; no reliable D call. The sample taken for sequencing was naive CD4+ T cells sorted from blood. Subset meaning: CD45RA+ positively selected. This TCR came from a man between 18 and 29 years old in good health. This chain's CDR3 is CASSPGRDTGELFF. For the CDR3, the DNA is TGTGCCAGCTCACCAGGGCGAGACACCGGGGAGCTGTTTTTT.